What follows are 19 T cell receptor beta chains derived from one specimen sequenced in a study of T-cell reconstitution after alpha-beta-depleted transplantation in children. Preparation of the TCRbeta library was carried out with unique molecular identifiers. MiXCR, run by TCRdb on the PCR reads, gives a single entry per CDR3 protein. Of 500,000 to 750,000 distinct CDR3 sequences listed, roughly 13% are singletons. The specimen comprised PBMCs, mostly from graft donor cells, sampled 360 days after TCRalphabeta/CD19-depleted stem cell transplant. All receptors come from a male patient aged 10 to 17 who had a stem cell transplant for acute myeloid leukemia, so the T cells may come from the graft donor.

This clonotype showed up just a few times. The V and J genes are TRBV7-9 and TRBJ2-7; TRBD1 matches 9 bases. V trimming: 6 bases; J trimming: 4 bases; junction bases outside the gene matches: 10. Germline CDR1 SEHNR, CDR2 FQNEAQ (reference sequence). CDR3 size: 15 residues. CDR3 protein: CASSLGQGRLYEQYF. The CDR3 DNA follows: TGTGCCAGCAGTCTCGGACAGGGGCGACTGTACGAGCAGTACTTC. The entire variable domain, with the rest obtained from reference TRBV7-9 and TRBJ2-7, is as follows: DTGVSQNPRHKITKRGQNVTFRCDPISEHNRLYWYRQTLGQGPEFLTYFQNEAQLEKSRLLSDRFSAERPKGSFSTLEIQRTEQGDSAMYLCASSLGQGRLYEQYFGPGTRLTVT.

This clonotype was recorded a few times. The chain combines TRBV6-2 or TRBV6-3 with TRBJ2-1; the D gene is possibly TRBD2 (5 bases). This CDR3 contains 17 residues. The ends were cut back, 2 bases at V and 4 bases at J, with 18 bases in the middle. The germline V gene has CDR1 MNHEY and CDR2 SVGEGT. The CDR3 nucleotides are TGTGCCAGCAGTTACCTTCCCATGTGGGAGAGGTACAATGAGCAGTTCTTC. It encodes CASSYLPMWERYNEQFF.

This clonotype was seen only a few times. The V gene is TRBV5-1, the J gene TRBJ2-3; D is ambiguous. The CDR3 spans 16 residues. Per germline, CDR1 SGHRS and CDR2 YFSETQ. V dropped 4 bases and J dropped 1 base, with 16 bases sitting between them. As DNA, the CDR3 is TGCGCCAGCAGCCCCCAGGCGCTAGGCGGCACAGATACGCAGTATTTT. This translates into CASSPQALGGTDTQYF.

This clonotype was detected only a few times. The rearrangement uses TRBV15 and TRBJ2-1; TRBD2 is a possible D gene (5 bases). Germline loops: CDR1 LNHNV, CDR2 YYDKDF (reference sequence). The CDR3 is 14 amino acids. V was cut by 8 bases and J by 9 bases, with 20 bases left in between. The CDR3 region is CATRGLSPTGEQFF. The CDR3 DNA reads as TGTGCCACCCGTGGACTTTCCCCGACGGGTGAGCAGTTCTTC.

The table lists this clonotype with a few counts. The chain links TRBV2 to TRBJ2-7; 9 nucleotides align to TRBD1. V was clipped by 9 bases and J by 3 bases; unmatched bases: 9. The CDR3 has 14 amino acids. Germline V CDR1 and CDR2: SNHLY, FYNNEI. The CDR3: CASRFWTGDYEQYF. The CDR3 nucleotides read TGTGCCAGTCGTTTCTGGACAGGGGACTACGAGCAGTACTTC.

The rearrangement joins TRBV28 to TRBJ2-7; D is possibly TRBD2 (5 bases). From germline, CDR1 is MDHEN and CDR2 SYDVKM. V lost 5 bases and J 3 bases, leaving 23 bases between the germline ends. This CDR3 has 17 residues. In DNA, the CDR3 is TGTGCCAGCAGTCCCCACGGGTGGGAGCCGCAGGTCTACGAGCAGTACTTC. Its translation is CASSPHGWEPQVYEQYF.

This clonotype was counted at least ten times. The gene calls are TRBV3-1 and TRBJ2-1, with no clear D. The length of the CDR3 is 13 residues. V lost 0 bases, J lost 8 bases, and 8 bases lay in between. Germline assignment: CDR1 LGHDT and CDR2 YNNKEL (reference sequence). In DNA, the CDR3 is TGTGCCAGCAGCCAAGAAGGAAGGGATGAGCAGTTCTTC. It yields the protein CASSQEGRDEQFF.

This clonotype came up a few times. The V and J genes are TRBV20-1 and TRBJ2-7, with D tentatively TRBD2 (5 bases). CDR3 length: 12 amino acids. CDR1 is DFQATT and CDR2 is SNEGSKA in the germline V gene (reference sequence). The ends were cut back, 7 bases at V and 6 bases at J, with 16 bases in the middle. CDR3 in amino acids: CSDRGWTGEQYF. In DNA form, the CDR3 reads TGCAGTGACCGAGGGTGGACCGGCGAGCAGTACTTC.

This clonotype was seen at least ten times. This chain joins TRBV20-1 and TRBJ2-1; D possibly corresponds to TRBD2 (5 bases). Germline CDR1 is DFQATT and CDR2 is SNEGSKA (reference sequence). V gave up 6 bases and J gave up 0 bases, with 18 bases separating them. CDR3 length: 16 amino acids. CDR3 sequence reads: CSALPHSASSYNEQFF. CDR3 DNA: TGCAGTGCCTTGCCGCATAGCGCTAGCTCCTACAATGAGCAGTTCTTC.

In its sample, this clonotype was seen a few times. The CDR3 nucleotides read TGTGCCAGCAGTTTCGTAAGAGGAGATACGCAGTATTTT. Translated, it gives CASSFVRGDTQYF. The chain couples TRBV28 to TRBJ2-3; D is undetermined. Germline V gives CDR1 MDHEN, CDR2 SYDVKM. This CDR3 spans 13 amino acids. V was clipped by 3 bases and J by 5 bases, with 9 bases between them.

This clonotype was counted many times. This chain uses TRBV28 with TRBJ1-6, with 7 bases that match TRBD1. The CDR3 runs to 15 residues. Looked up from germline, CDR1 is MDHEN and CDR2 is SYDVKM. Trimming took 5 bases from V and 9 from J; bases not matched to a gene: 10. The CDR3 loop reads CASSTLQGLSSPLHF. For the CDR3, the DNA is TGTGCCAGCAGTACCCTACAGGGGTTGAGTTCACCCCTCCACTTT. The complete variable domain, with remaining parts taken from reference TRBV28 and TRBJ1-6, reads DVKVTQSSRYLVKRTGEKVFLECVQDMDHENMFWYRQDPGLGLRLIYFSYDVKMKEKGDIPEGYSVSREKKERFSLILESASTNQTSMYLCASSTLQGLSSPLHFGNGTRLTVT.

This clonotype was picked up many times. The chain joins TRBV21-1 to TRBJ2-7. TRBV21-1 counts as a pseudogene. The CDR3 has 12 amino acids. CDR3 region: CASRKGCYEQYF. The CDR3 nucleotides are TGTGCCAGCAGAAAAGGGTGCTACGAGCAGTACTTC.

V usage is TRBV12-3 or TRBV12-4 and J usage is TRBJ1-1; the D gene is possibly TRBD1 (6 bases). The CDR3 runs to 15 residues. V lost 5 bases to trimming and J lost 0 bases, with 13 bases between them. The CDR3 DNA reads TGTGCCAGCAGTCCACAGGGTTTCATGAACACTGAAGCTTTCTTT. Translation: CASSPQGFMNTEAFF.

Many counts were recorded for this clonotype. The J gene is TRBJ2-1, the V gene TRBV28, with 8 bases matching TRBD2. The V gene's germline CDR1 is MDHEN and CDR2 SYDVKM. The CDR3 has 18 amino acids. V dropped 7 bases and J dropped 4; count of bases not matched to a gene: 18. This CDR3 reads CASIPTGGLVSAYNEQFF. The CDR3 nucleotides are TGTGCCAGCATCCCCACCGGGGGACTAGTCTCTGCTTACAATGAGCAGTTCTTC. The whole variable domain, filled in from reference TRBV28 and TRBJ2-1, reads DVKVTQSSRYLVKRTGEKVFLECVQDMDHENMFWYRQDPGLGLRLIYFSYDVKMKEKGDIPEGYSVSREKKERFSLILESASTNQTSMYLCASIPTGGLVSAYNEQFFGPGTRLTVL.

The CDR3 protein is CSVRTARGRIETQYF. The CDR3 region has the DNA TGCAGCGTTAGGACAGCGAGAGGTAGGATAGAGACCCAGTACTTC. V usage is TRBV29-1 and J usage is TRBJ2-5; D might be TRBD1 (6 bases). Looked up from germline, CDR1 is SQVTM and CDR2 is ANQGSEA. The germline V and J ends were trimmed by 5 bases and 4 bases, with 20 bases remaining between them. The CDR3 spans 15 residues.

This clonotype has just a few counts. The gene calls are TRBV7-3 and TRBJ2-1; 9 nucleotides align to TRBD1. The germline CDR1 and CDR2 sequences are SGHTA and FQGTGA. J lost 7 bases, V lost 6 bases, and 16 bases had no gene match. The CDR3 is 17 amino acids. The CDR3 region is CASSKLPGQGYPNEQFF. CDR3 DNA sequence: TGTGCCAGCAGTAAACTTCCAGGACAGGGGTATCCTAATGAGCAGTTCTTC.

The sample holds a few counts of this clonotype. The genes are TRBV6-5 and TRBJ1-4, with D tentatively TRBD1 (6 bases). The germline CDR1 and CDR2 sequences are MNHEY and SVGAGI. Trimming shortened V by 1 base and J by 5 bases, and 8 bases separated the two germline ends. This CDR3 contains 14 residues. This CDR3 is CASSYWGANEKLFF. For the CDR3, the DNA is TGTGCCAGCAGTTACTGGGGGGCGAATGAAAAACTGTTTTTT.

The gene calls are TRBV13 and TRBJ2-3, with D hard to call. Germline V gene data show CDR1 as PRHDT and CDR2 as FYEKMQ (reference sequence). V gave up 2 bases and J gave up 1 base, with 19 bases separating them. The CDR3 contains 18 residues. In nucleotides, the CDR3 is TGTGCCAGCAGCTTACCCCTCGACGTTCCCTCCGGCACAGATACGCAGTATTTT. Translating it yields CASSLPLDVPSGTDTQYF.

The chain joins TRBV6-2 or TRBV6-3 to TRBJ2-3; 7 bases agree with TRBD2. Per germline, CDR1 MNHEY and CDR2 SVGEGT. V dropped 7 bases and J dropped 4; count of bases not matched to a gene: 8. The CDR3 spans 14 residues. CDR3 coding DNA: TGTGCCAGCAAGGTGACAAGCGGGGCAGATACGCAGTATTTT. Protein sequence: CASKVTSGADTQYF.